A single TCR beta chain is shown here with its context. The junction departs from the called germline gene at one end, perhaps through a read error. CDR3 length: 14 residues. Germline V gene data show CDR1 as SQVTM and CDR2 as ANQGSEA. The sample originates from a study of blood T cell repertoires in COVID-19. As handled by the study authors: Amplification of reference gene primers provided the estimated nucleated cell counts. The method was immunoSEQ multiplex PCR; TCRdb's version includes in-frame clones alone and lacks a portion of them. V, J and clone size reflect that table, while D and trimming were determined from the DNA. The sample holds roughly 320,000 clones, 65% to 90% seen once.

Source material: peripheral blood. The chain has TRBV29-1 and TRBJ1-2; tentative D call: TRBD1 (5 bases). The origin of this receptor is a human donor in a cohort sampled during active COVID-19. The CDR3 protein is CSAEFMTENYGYTF. The CDR3 DNA is TGCAGCGCTGAATTTATGACAGAAAACTATGGCTACACCTTC. The whole variable domain, remainder taken from reference TRBV29-1 and TRBJ1-2, is SAVISQKPSRDICQRGTSLTIQCQVDSQVTMMFWYRQQPGQSLTLIATANQGSEATYESGFVIDKFPISRPNLTFSTLTVSNMSPEDSSIYLCSAEFMTENYGYTFGSGTRLTVV.